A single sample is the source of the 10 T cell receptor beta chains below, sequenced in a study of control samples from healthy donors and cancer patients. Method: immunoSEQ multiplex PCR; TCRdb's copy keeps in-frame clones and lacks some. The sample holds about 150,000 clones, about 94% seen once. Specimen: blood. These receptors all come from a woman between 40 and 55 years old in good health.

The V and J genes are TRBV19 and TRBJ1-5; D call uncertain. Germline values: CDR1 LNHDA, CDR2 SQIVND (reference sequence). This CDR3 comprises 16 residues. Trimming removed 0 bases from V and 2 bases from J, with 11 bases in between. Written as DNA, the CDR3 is TGTGCCAGTAGTATAGATCTAATCGACCGCAATCAGCCCCAGCATTTT. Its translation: CASSIDLIDRNQPQHF. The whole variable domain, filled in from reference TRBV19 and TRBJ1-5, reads DGGITQSPKYLFRKEGQNVTLSCEQNLNHDAMYWYRQDPGQGLRLIYYSQIVNDFQKGDIAEGYSVSREKKESFPLTVTSAQKNPTAFYLCASSIDLIDRNQPQHFGDGTRLSIL.

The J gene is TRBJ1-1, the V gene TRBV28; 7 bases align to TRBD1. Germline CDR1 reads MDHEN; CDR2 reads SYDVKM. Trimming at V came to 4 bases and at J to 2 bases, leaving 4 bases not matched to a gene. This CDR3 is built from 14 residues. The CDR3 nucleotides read TGTGCCAGCAGTTCGGGACAGATCAACACTGAAGCTTTCTTT. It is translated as CASSSGQINTEAFF. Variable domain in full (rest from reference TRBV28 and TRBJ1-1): DVKVTQSSRYLVKRTGEKVFLECVQDMDHENMFWYRQDPGLGLRLIYFSYDVKMKEKGDIPEGYSVSREKKERFSLILESASTNQTSMYLCASSSGQINTEAFFGQGTRLTVV.

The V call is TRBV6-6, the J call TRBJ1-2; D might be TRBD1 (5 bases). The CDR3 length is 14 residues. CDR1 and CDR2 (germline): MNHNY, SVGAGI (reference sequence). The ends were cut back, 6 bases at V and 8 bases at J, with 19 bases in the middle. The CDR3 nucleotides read TGTGCCAGCAGAACGGCGGTAGATTGGGGGGGCTACACCTTC. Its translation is CASRTAVDWGGYTF.

CDR3 loop: CASSLEGTVREAFF. For the CDR3, the DNA is TGTGCCAGCAGCTTGGAAGGGACAGTGCGGGAAGCTTTCTTT. V gene TRBV5-4 combines with J gene TRBJ1-1; 7 bases match TRBD1. Per germline, CDR1 SGHNT and CDR2 YYREEE (reference sequence). V dropped 0 bases and J dropped 8; count of bases not matched to a gene: 7. The CDR3 loop spans 14 amino acids.

The CDR3 region is CASSVEGFGANVLTF. The CDR3, as DNA: TGTGCCAGCAGCGTGGAGGGGTTTGGGGCCAACGTCCTGACTTTC. V is TRBV5-4 and J is TRBJ2-6; TRBD2 might be the D (6 bases). Trimming removed 4 bases at V and 3 bases at J, with 11 bases between. Germline V gene lookup returns CDR1 SGHNT and CDR2 YYREEE (reference sequence). The CDR3 is 15 amino acids.

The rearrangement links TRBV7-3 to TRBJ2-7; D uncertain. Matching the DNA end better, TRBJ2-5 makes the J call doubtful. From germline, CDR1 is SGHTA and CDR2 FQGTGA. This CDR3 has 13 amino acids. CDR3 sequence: CASSLTQQETQYF. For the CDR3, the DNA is TGTGCCAGCAGCTTAACCCAGCAAGAGACCCAGTACTTC.

The CDR3 DNA reads as TGTGCCAGCAGCCCCATGTCCGGAACCTACGAGCAGTACTTC. This translates into CASSPMSGTYEQYF. V gene TRBV7-2 combines with J gene TRBJ2-7; D call uncertain. The CDR3 covers 14 residues. The germline CDR1 and CDR2 sequences are SGHTA and FQGNSA. The V end was cut by 5 bases, the J end by 2 bases, with 13 bases between.

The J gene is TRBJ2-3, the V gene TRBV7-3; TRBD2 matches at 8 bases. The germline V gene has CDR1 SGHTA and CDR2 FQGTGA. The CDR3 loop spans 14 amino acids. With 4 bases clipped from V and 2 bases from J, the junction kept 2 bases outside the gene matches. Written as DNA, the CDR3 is TGTGCCAGCAGCTCGACTAGCGACACAGATACGCAGTATTTT. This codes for CASSSTSDTDTQYF. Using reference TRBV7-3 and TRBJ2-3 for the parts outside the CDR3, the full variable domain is GAGVSQTPSNKVTEKGKYVELRCDPISGHTALYWYRQSLGQGPEFLIYFQGTGAADDSGLPNDRFFAVRPEGSVSTLKIQRTERGDSAVYLCASSSTSDTDTQYFGPGTRLTVL.

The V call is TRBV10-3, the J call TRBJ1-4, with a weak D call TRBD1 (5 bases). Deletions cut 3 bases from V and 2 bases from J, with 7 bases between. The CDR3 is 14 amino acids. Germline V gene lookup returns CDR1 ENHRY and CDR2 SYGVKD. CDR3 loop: CAISDRVTNEKLFF. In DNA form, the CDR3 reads TGTGCCATCAGTGACAGGGTTACTAATGAAAAACTGTTTTTT.

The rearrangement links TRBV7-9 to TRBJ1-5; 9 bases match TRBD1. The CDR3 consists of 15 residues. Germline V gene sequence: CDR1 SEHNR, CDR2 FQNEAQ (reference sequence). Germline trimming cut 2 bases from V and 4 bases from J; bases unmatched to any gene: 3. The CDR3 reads CASSLLGTGNQPQHF. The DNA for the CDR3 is TGTGCCAGCAGCTTACTTGGGACAGGGAATCAGCCCCAGCATTTT.